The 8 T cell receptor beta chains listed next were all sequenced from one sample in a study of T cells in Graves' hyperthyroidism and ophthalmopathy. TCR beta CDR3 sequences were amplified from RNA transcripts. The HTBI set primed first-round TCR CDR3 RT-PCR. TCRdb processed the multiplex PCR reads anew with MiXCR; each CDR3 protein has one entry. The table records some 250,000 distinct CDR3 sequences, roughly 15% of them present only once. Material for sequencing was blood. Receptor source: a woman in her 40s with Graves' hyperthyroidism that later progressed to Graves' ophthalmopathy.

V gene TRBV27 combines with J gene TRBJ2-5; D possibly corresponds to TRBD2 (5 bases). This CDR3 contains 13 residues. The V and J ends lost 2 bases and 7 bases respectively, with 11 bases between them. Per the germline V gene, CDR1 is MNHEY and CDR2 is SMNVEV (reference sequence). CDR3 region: CASSLGEPRTQYF. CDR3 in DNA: TGTGCCAGCAGTTTAGGGGAGCCCAGGACCCAGTACTTC.

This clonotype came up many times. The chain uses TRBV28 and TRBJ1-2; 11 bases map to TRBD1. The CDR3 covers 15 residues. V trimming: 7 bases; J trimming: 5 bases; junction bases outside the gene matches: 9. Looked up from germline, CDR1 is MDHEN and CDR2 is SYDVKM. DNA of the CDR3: TGTGCCAGCACCCGAGGTGGGACAGGGGGATATGGCTACACCTTC. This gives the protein CASTRGGTGGYGYTF.

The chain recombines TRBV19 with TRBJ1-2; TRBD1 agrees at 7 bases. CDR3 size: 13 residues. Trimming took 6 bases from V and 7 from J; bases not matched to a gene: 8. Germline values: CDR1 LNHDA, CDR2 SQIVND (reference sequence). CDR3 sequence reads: CASSWTGDGGYTF. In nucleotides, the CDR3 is TGTGCCAGTAGCTGGACAGGAGATGGTGGCTACACCTTC.

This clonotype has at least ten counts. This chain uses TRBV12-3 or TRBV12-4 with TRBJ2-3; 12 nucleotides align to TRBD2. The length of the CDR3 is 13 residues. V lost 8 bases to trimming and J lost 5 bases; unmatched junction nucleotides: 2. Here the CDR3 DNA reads TGTGCCAGCGAGGGACTAGCGGGAGATACGCAGTATTTT. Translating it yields CASEGLAGDTQYF.

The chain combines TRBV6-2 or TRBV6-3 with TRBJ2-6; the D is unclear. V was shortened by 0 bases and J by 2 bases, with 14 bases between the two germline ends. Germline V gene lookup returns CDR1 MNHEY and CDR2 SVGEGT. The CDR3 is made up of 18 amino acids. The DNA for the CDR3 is TGTGCCAGCAGTTACTCGACATTAAGGTCCCCTGGGGCCAACGTCCTGACTTTC. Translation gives CASSYSTLRSPGANVLTF.

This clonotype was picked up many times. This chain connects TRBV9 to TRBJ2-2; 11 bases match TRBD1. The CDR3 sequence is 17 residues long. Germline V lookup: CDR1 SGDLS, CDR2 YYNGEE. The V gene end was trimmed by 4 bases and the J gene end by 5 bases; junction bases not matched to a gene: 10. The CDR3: CASSPHGQGAFTGELFF. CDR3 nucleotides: TGTGCCAGCAGCCCGCACGGACAGGGGGCTTTTACCGGGGAGCTGTTTTTT.

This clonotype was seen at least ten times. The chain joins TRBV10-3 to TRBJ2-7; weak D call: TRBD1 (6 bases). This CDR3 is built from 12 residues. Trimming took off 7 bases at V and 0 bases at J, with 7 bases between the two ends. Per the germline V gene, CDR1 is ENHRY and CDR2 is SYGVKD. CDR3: CAIMGASYEQYF. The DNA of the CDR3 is TGTGCCATCATGGGGGCCTCCTACGAGCAGTACTTC.

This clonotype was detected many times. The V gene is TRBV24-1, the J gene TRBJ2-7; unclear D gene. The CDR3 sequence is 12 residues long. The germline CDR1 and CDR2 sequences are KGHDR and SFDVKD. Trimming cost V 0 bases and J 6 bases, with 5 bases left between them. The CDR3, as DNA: TGTGCCACCAGTGATTTGCGAGGCGAGCAGTACTTC. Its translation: CATSDLRGEQYF.